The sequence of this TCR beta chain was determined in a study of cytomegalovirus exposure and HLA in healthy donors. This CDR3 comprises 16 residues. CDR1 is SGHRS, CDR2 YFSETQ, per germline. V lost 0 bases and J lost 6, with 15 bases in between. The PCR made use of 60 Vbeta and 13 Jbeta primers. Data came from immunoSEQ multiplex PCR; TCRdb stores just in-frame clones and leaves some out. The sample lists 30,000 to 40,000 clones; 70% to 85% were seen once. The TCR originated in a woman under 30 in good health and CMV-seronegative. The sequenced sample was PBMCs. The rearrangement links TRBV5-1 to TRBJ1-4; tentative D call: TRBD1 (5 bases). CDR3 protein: CASSLGRGRGDEKLFF. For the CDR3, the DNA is TGCGCCAGCAGCTTGGGGAGGGGCCGGGGTGATGAAAAACTGTTTTTT.